This T cell receptor beta chain was sequenced during a study of blood T cell repertoires in COVID-19. Study overall: From the United States, Italy and Spain came samples of acute and convalescent COVID-19. T cells, B-cell-depleted T cells, or PBMCs provided the cDNA or gDNA that served as material.

V lost 1 base to trimming and J lost 7 bases, with 17 bases between them. CDR3 length equals 16 residues. Germline values: CDR1 SGHTA, CDR2 FQGNSA. Using immunoSEQ multiplex PCR, the repertoire was profiled, and TCRdb retains in-frame clones only, with some absent. Of about 330,000 clones listed, roughly 90% are singletons. The gene calls are TRBV7-2 and TRBJ1-5; possible D gene TRBD1, 6 bases. The sample consisted of peripheral blood. The TCR was taken from a man aged 25 to 40 with COVID-19, enrolled during active disease. DNA for the CDR3: TGTGCCAGCAGCTTAGTCGGGGGGGCAGGTGGGCAGCCCCAGCATTTT. This encodes CASSLVGGAGGQPQHF.